One and the same sample provided the 12 T cell receptor beta chains below, sequenced in a study of T cell repertoires in cytomegalovirus infection. Each CDR3 protein gets one entry after TCRdb re-called the reads with MiXCR. Counted here are about half a million distinct CDR3 sequences, roughly a third occurring once; the ten biggest clones make up 15% to 20%. These receptors lack a known antigen. The source material was cultured PBMCs, sampled from culture after CMV antigen stimulation. These TCRs come from a human donor in good health (CMV status not recorded). Some clones in this sample may be carry-over from other donors' samples.

The V gene is TRBV4-2, the J gene TRBJ2-2; D possibly corresponds to TRBD2 (6 bases). Germline CDR1 reads LGHNA; CDR2 reads YNFKEQ. Trimming left V 0 bases short and J 3 bases short, with 14 bases between. The CDR3 runs 17 residues. The CDR3 coding sequence is TGTGCCAGCAGCCAAGAAGGACTACAAGTCTACACCGGGGAGCTGTTTTTT. Translation gives CASSQEGLQVYTGELFF.

The chain couples TRBV7-9 to TRBJ2-7, with D maybe TRBD1 (5 bases). Per the germline V gene, CDR1 is SEHNR and CDR2 is FQNEAQ (reference sequence). The CDR3 runs 14 residues. V lost 4 bases and J 3 bases, leaving 13 bases between the germline ends. CDR3 amino acids: CASSSDTSYYEQYF. CDR3 bases: TGTGCCAGCAGCTCGGACACGTCATACTACGAGCAGTACTTC.

Notes on this clonotype: Given a much more abundant clone one base away, this may be a read error. The J gene is TRBJ1-1, the V gene TRBV7-9; weak D call: TRBD1 (6 bases). The germline V and J ends were trimmed by 5 bases and 2 bases, with 12 bases remaining between them. CDR1 and CDR2 (germline): SEHNR, FQNEAQ (reference sequence). The CDR3 is 14 residues long. The chain's CDR3 is CASSHGQINTEAFF. The CDR3 DNA sequence: TGTGCCAGCAGCCACGGACAGATCAACACTGAAGCTTTCTTT. The full variable domain, rest sourced from reference TRBV7-9 and TRBJ1-1, is DTGVSQNPRHKITKRGQNVTFRCDPISEHNRLYWYRQTLGQGPEFLTYFQNEAQLEKSRLLSDRFSAERPKGSFSTLEIQRTEQGDSAMYLCASSHGQINTEAFFGQGTRLTVV.

Only a few counts were recorded for this clonotype. The chain combines TRBV19 with TRBJ1-1, with D perhaps matching TRBD1 (5 bases). Germline V gene sequence: CDR1 LNHDA, CDR2 SQIVND (reference sequence). V shed 6 bases and J shed 1 base, with 18 bases lying between them. The CDR3 runs 16 residues. CDR3 protein: CASRGVLLRTNTEAFF. The CDR3 coding sequence is TGTGCCAGTAGGGGGGTGTTACTAAGGACGAACACTGAAGCTTTCTTT.

This clonotype was detected many times. V is TRBV20-1 and J is TRBJ1-2, with TRBD1 matching 9 bases. The CDR3 contains 15 residues. Losses at the gene ends were 2 bases for V and 3 bases for J; bases not matched to a gene: 7. CDR1 DFQATT and CDR2 SNEGSKA come from the germline V gene (reference sequence). CDR3 sequence (DNA): TGCAGTGCTAGACCTGGGACAGGGAGGGACTATGGCTACACCTTC. This translates into CSARPGTGRDYGYTF.

This clonotype was found a few times. This sequence joins TRBV7-2 and TRBJ1-6, with a possible D match to TRBD1 (5 bases). The CDR3 sequence is 14 residues long. CDR1 is SGHTA, CDR2 FQGNSA, per germline. The V and J ends lost 5 bases and 8 bases respectively, with 13 bases between them. CDR3 residues: CASSQTVGDSPLHF. The CDR3 region has the DNA TGTGCCAGCAGCCAGACAGTCGGCGATTCACCCCTCCACTTT.

Written as DNA, the CDR3 is TGTGCCAGCAGCTTAGGTAGGGCAGGGCGAGATACGCAGTATTTT. This encodes CASSLGRAGRDTQYF. V usage is TRBV7-2 and J usage is TRBJ2-3; tentatively, D is TRBD1 (5 bases). Germline V gives CDR1 SGHTA, CDR2 FQGNSA. Trimming removed 1 base from V and 5 bases from J, with 13 bases in between. There are 15 residues in the CDR3. Together with reference TRBV7-2 and TRBJ2-3, the CDR3 gives the full variable domain: GAGVSQSPSNKVTEKGKDVELRCDPISGHTALYWYRQSLGQGLEFLIYFQGNSAPDKSGLPSDRFSAERTGGSVSTLTIQRTQQEDSAVYLCASSLGRAGRDTQYFGPGTRLTVL.

Only a few counts were recorded for this clonotype. The V gene is TRBV19, the J gene TRBJ1-2, with D uncertain. CDR1 and CDR2 (germline): LNHDA, SQIVND (reference sequence). The ends were cut back, 11 bases at V and 5 bases at J, with 18 bases in the middle. The CDR3 is 13 residues long. In DNA, the CDR3 is TGTGCCGGATCACCGGGCCCCGGATATGGCTACACCTTC. Translation: CAGSPGPGYGYTF.

The chain couples TRBV24-1 to TRBJ2-3; possible D gene TRBD1, 6 bases. Per the germline V gene, CDR1 is KGHDR and CDR2 is SFDVKD. V shed 10 bases and J shed 0 bases, with 10 bases lying between them. The CDR3 sequence is 13 residues long. The CDR3 protein is CATQGYSTDTQYF. CDR3 DNA: TGTGCCACGCAGGGGTATAGCACAGATACGCAGTATTTT.

The chain couples TRBV4-2 to TRBJ2-7; D might be TRBD1 or TRBD2, each matching 5 bases. V lost 4 bases and J lost 5, with 21 bases in between. This CDR3 region has 16 residues. The germline V gene encodes CDR1 LGHNA and CDR2 YNFKEQ. In DNA form, the CDR3 reads TGTGCCAGCAGCCCAGACGGGGACCGCGTGTTCGACGAGCAGTACTTC. Residues: CASSPDGDRVFDEQYF.

This clonotype was counted only a few times. This chain joins TRBV19 and TRBJ2-2; possible D gene TRBD1, 6 bases. The CDR3 length is 18 residues. The germline V gene has CDR1 LNHDA and CDR2 SQIVND (reference sequence). Trimming cost V 3 bases and J 0 bases, with 17 bases left between them. This chain's CDR3 is CASSILYRVGTNTGELFF. The CDR3 DNA reads as TGTGCCAGTAGTATCCTATACAGGGTGGGGACGAACACCGGGGAGCTGTTTTTT.

The rearrangement links TRBV5-6 to TRBJ2-1; 13 bases match TRBD2. Germline loops: CDR1 SGHDT, CDR2 YYEEEE. Trimming cost V 0 bases and J 7 bases; bases outside gene matches: 4. This CDR3 region has 16 residues. This CDR3 is CASSLELAGGENEQFF. CDR3 nucleotides: TGTGCCAGCAGCTTGGAACTAGCGGGGGGGGAAAATGAGCAGTTCTTC.